These T cell receptor beta chains were read from a single sample in a study of PD-1 blockade in classical Hodgkin lymphoma. The table came from immunoSEQ multiplex PCR; TCRdb's copy has only in-frame clones and leaves some out. Of nearly 25,000 clones detected, approximately 80% appear once; the ten largest clones hold 6.5% to 7%. This sample comprised peripheral blood mononuclear cells (PBMCs), obtained at baseline. Receptor source: a human donor with classical Hodgkin lymphoma. The CDR3 runs from the conserved cysteine through the conserved F or W.

V gene	J gene	CDR3 protein
TRBV7-8	TRBJ1-1	CASSLPGTEAFF
TRBV18	TRBJ2-5	CASSPLAGNQETQYF
TRBV6-1	TRBJ2-4	CASSGTKNIQYF
TRBV4-1	TRBJ1-2	CASSQRIKSYGYTF
TRBV5-6	TRBJ2-7	CASSYGQGPYEQYF
TRBV19	TRBJ1-5	CASSIRGQGTAQPQHF
TRBV19	TRBJ2-4	CASSTQGASKNIQYF
TRBV6-1	TRBJ2-6	CASSEISGSAGANVLTF
TRBV7-6	TRBJ1-1	CASSFGPRQGGGTEAFF
TRBV19	TRBJ2-3	CASSPHLAGGPDTQYF
TRBV5-1	TRBJ2-2	CASSPLEGSTGELFF
TRBV6-5	TRBJ2-5	CASSRGTSPETQYF
TRBV2	TRBJ2-5	CASSGTAQQETQYF
TRBV7-6	TRBJ1-6	CASSLGSYNSPLHF
TRBV23-1	TRBJ2-5	CASSKSPCPYVETQYF
TRBV19	TRBJ1-1	CASSPGGENTEAFF
TRBV7-2	TRBJ2-3	CASSLDAGGSTDTQYF
TRBV6-1	TRBJ2-2	CASSDSRARAVGTGELFF
TRBV7-8	TRBJ2-2	CASSLRPPETGTGNTGELFF
TRBV7-9	TRBJ1-3	CASSSTGMRGNTIYF
TRBV9	TRBJ2-5	CASRETSGGVGETQYF
TRBV29-1	TRBJ1-1	CSVDKTRSMEAFF
TRBV30	TRBJ1-2	CAWVFGQGRGYTF
TRBV15	TRBJ2-5	CATSELAGGRETQYF
TRBV19	TRBJ2-2	CASSILAGRGGELFF
TRBV19	TRBJ2-7	CASSMMRRRTGGPEQYF
TRBV19	TRBJ2-3	CASTDRFTDTQYF
TRBV10-3	TRBJ2-3	CASQSGGLTDTQYF
TRBV2	TRBJ1-2	CASSEEGRWGYTF
TRBV5-3	TRBJ1-5	CARSSGGQPQHF
TRBV28	TRBJ1-5	CASSLRLSGNQPQHF
TRBV7-2	TRBJ1-6	CASSARAKNSPLHF
TRBV7-9	TRBJ1-2	CASIDSGRGLTNYGYTF
TRBV7-9	TRBJ1-2	CASSETGGWNYGYTF
TRBV6-6	TRBJ2-5	CASSTRTGFPEETQYF
TRBV18	TRBJ2-2	CASSQMGQGNTGELFF
TRBV9	TRBJ1-2	CASSGRVGGYTF
TRBV6-6	TRBJ1-1	CASSYLVNTEAFF
TRBV6-1	TRBJ2-7	CASSAATGGRDPEQYF
TRBV5-1	TRBJ1-1	CASSATDGNTEAFF
TRBV28	TRBJ1-5	CASSLVGQAYYGNQPQHF
TRBV6-1	TRBJ1-2	CASSESVGYGYTF
TRBV9	TRBJ1-4	CASSGGTGDEKLFF
TRBV2	TRBJ1-1	CASRVSNTEAFF
TRBV30	TRBJ1-4	CAWSVKGTGEKLFF
TRBV6-5	TRBJ2-7	CATRQGPYEQYF
TRBV4-1	TRBJ1-5	CASSQDHNRASNQPQHF
TRBV7-2	TRBJ2-6	CASTESSGANVLTF
TRBV5-1	TRBJ1-4	CASSLRALNEKLFF
TRBV5-1	TRBJ1-5	CASSLTGINQPQHF
TRBV6-1	TRBJ2-6	CASSAQGATGANVLTF
TRBV6-1	TRBJ1-1	CASSATQGGEAFF
TRBV11-1	TRBJ1-6	CASSRLASGRENSPLHF
TRBV19	TRBJ2-7	CASSARDSTYEQYF
TRBV27	TRBJ2-5	CASSPTGAMQTQYF
TRBV6-1	TRBJ2-1	CASRKNHEQFF
TRBV11-1	TRBJ2-7	CASSYRDTSVDEQYF
TRBV7-2	TRBJ2-5	CASSLRWGGETQYF
TRBV11-2	TRBJ1-1	CASSFGLGTEAFF
TRBV6-1	TRBJ2-5	CASTGGGTRETQYF